Detailed here is one TCR beta chain. These data are taken from a study of T cells expressing NK-cell markers. TCRdb re-called the 5' RACE reads, yielding one record per CDR3 amino acid sequence without DNA. The sample has about half a million distinct CDR3 sequences, and its top ten clones hold about 1.5%. CDR1 and CDR2 (germline): DFQATT, SNEGSKA (reference sequence). The length of the CDR3 is 13 residues. This TCR was recovered from a woman aged 45-65 years in good health. The specimen sequenced was blood T cells: a sorted CD56 or NKG2C T cell subset, CD4+ or CD8+ T cells, or bulk PBMC T cells (not recorded which). The chain employs TRBV20-1 and TRBJ2-2; the D gene TCRdb calls, TRBD1, cannot be checked with no DNA. The CDR3 here is CSADRGRPGELFF.